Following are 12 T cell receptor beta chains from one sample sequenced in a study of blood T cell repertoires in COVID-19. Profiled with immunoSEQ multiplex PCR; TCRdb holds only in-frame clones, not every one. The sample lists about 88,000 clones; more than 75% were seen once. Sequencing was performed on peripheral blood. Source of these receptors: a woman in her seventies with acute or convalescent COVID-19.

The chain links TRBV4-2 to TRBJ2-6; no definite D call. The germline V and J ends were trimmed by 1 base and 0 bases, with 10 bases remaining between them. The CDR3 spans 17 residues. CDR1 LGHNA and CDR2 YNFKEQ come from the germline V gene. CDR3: CASSQAYTSSGANVLTF. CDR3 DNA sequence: TGTGCCAGCAGCCAAGCTTATACGAGCTCTGGGGCCAACGTCCTGACTTTC.

The CDR3 reads CASSLQGAREKLFF. CDR3 bases: TGTGCCAGCAGCTTGCAGGGGGCTCGGGAAAAACTGTTTTTT. The chain carries TRBV7-6 and TRBJ1-4; TRBD1 matches at 8 bases. J gave up 8 bases and V 3 bases, and 5 bases lay outside the gene matches. This CDR3 has 14 amino acids. Germline V gene lookup returns CDR1 SGHVS and CDR2 FNYEAQ.

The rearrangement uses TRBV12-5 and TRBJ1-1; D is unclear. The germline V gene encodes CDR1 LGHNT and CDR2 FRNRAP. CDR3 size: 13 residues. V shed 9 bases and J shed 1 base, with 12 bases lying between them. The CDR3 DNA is TGTGCTAGCGGCGGTTTAACGAACACTGAAGCTTTCTTT. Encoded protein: CASGGLTNTEAFF. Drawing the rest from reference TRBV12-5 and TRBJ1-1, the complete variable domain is DARVTQTPRHKVTEMGQEVTMRCQPILGHNTVFWYRQTMMQGLELLAYFRNRAPLDDSGMPKDRFSAEMPDATLATLKIQPSEPRDSAVYFCASGGLTNTEAFFGQGTRLTVV.

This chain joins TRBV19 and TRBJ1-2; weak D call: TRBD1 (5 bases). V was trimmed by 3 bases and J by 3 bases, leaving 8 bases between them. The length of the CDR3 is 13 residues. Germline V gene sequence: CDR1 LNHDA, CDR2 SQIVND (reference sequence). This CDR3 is CASSITGYYGYTF. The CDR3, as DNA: TGTGCCAGTAGTATTACAGGATACTATGGCTACACCTTC.

CDR3 loop: CASSSNRQGGQYV. The DNA of the CDR3 is TGTGCCAGCAGCTCGAACCGACAGGGCGGGCAGTACGTC. The V call is TRBV5-4, the J call TRBJ2-7, with TRBD1 identical over 7 bases. Germline loops: CDR1 SGHNT, CDR2 YYREEE (reference sequence). The CDR3 spans 13 residues. V was clipped by 3 bases and J by 9 bases; unmatched bases: 9.

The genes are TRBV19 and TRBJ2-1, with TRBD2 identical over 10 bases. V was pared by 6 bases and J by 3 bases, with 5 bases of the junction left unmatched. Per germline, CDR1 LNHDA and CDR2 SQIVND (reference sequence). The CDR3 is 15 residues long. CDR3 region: CASRTGTSDYNEQFF. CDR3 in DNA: TGTGCCAGTAGAACCGGGACTAGCGACTACAATGAGCAGTTCTTC.

The CDR3 coding sequence is TGTGCCAGCACCGTCCGGGACAGGGGGCAGGGGGAGACCCAGTACTTC. The encoded protein is CASTVRDRGQGETQYF. The chain joins TRBV11-3 to TRBJ2-5, with TRBD1 identical over 12 bases. Trimming took 7 bases from V and 5 from J; bases not matched to a gene: 11. Germline CDR1 is SGHNT and CDR2 is YENEEA. The CDR3 sequence is 16 residues long.

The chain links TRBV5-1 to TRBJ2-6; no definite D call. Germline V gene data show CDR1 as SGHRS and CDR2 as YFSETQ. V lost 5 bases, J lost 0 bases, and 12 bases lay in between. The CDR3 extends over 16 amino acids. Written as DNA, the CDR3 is TGCGCCAGCAGTTTCGGCGGAGCCTCTGGGGCCAACGTCCTGACTTTC. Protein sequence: CASSFGGASGANVLTF.

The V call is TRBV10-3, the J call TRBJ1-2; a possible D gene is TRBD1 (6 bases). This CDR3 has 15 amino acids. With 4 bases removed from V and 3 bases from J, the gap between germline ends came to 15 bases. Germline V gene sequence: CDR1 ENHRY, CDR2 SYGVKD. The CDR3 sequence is CAISGGAGEYYGYTF. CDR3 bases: TGTGCCATCAGTGGTGGGGCAGGGGAGTACTATGGCTACACCTTC.

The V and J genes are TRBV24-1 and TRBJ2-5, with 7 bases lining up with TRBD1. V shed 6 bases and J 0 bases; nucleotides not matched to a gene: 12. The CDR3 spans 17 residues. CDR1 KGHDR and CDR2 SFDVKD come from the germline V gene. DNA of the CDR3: TGTGCCACCAGTCTAGCACAGGGGCCTGTAAACCAAGAGACCCAGTACTTC. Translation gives CATSLAQGPVNQETQYF.

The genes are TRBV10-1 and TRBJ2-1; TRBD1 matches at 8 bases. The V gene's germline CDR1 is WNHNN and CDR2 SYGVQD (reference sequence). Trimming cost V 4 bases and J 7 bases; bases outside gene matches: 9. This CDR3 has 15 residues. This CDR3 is CASSGDWTGSNEQFF. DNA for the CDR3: TGCGCCAGCAGTGGAGATTGGACAGGGAGTAATGAGCAGTTCTTC.

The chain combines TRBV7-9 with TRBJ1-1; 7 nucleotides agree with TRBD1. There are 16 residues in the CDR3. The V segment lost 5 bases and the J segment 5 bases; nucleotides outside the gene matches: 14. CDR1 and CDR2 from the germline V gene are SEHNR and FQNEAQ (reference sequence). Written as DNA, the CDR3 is TGTGCCAGCAGCCCAAGGGGGCACAATATGGGAACTGAAGCTTTCTTT. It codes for CASSPRGHNMGTEAFF.